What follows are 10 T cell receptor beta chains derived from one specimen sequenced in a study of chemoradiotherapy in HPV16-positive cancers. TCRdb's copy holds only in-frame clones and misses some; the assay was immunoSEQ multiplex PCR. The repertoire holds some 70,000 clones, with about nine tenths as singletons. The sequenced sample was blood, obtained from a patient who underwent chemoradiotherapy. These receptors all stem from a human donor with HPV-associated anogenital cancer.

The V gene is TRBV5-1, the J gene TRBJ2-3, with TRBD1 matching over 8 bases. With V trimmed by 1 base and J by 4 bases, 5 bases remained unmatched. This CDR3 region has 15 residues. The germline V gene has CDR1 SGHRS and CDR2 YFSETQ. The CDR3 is CASSLQGQAPDTQYF. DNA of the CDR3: TGCGCCAGCAGCTTGCAGGGACAGGCACCAGATACGCAGTATTTT.

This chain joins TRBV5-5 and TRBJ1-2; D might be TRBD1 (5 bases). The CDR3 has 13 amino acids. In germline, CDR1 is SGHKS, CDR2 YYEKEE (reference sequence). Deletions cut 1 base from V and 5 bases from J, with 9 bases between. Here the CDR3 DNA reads TGTGCCAGCAGCTTGCAGGGAACATATGGCTACACCTTC. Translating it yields CASSLQGTYGYTF.

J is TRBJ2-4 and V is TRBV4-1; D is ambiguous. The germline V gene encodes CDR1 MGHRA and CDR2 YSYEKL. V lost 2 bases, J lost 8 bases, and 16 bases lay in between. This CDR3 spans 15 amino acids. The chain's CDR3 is CASSQSVLSNYIQYF. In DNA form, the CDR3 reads TGCGCCAGCAGCCAAAGTGTCTTGTCGAATTACATTCAGTACTTC.

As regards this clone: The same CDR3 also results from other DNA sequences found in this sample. CDR3 nucleotide sequence: TGTGCCAGCAGACCCGAGCTAGCGGGGGGTTACGAGCAGTACTTC. Amino acid sequence: CASRPELAGGYEQYF. The chain employs TRBV4-2 and TRBJ2-7; 11 positions agree with TRBD2. Germline CDR1 is LGHNA and CDR2 is YNFKEQ. CDR3 size: 15 residues. The trim removed 6 bases at V and 4 bases at J, leaving 8 bases unmatched.

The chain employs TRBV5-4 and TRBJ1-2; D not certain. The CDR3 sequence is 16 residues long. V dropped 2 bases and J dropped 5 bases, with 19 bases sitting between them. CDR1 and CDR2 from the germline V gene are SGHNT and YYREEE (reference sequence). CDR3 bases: TGTGCCAGCAGCTTCGCGGGCCAACGGAGTTATTATGGCTACACCTTC. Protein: CASSFAGQRSYYGYTF.

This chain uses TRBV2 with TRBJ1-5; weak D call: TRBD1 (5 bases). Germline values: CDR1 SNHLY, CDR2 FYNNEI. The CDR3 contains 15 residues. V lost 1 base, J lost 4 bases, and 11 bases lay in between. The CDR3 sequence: CASSEGPGGNQPQHF. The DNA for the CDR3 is TGTGCCAGCAGTGAAGGACCCGGGGGGAATCAGCCCCAGCATTTT.

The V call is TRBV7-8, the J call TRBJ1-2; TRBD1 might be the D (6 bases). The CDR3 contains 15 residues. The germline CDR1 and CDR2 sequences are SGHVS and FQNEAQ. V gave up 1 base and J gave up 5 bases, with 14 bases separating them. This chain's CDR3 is CASSLERGAGYGYTF. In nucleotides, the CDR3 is TGTGCCAGCAGCTTAGAAAGGGGGGCGGGGTATGGCTACACCTTC.

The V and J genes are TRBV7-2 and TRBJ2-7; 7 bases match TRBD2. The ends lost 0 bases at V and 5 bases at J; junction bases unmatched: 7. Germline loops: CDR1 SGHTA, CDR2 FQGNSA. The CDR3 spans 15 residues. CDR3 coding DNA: TGTGCCAGCAGCTTAGCGCGGGAGTATAAAGACGAGCAGTACTTC. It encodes CASSLAREYKDEQYF. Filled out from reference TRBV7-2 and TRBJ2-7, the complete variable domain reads GAGVSQSPSNKVTEKGKDVELRCDPISGHTALYWYRQSLGQGLEFLIYFQGNSAPDKSGLPSDRFSAERTGGSVSTLTIQRTQQEDSAVYLCASSLAREYKDEQYFGPGTRLTVT.

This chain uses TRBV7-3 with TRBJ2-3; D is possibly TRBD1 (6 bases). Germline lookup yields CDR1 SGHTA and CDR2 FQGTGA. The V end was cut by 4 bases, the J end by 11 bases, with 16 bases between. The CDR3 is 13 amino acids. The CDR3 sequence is CASSSRQEIGQYF. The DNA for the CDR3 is TGTGCCAGCAGCTCACGACAGGAGATCGGGCAGTATTTT.

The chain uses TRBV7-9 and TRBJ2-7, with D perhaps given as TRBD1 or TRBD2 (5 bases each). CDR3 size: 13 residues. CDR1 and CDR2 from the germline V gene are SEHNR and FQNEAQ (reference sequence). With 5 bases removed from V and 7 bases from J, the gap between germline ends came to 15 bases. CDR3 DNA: TGTGCCAGCAGCCAGCCGAGGGGCGAGGAGCAGTACTTC. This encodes CASSQPRGEEQYF.